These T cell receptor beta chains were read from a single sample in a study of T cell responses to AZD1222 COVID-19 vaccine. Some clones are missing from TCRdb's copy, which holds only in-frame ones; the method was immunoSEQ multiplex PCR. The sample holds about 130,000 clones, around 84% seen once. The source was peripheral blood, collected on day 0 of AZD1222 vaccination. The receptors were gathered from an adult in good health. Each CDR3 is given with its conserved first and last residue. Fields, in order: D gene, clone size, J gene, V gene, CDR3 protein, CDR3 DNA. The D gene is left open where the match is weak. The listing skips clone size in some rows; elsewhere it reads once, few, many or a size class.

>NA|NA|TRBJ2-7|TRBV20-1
CSAQNNYEQYF
TGCAGTGCTCAGAACAACTACGAGCAGTACTTC
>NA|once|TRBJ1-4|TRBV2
CASTGADATNEKLFF
TGTGCCAGCACAGGGGCGGACGCAACTAATGAAAAACTGTTTTTT
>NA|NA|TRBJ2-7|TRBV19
CARTRSSYEQYF
TGTGCCAGGACCAGAAGCTCCTACGAGCAGTACTTC
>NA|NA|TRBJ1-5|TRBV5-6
CASSLGQNGNQPQHF
TGTGCCAGCAGCCTTGGACAGAACGGCAATCAGCCCCAGCATTTT
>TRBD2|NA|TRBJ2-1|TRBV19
CASSPGLARLEQFF
TGTGCCAGTAGCCCGGGACTAGCGAGGCTAGAGCAGTTCTTC
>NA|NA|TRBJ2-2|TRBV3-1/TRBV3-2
CASSQLVARDSVDTGELFF
TGTGCCAGCAGCCAACTTGTGGCCAGGGATAGCGTCGACACCGGGGAGCTGTTTTTT
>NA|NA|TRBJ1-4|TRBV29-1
CSVAEEKLFF
TGCAGCGTTGCTGAGGAAAAACTGTTTTTT
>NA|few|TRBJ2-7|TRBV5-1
CASSVTRGYEQYF
TGCGCCAGCAGCGTGACTAGAGGGTACGAGCAGTACTTC
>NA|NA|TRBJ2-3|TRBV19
CASRSERGVTDTQYF
TGTGCCAGTAGATCCGAACGGGGTGTCACAGATACGCAGTATTTT
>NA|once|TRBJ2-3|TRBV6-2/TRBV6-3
CASSSYTDTQYF
TGTGCCAGCAGTTCGTACACAGATACGCAGTATTTT
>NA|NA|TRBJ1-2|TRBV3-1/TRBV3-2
CASSPENGRYTF
TGTGCCAGCAGCCCAGAAAACGGCCGCTACACCTTC
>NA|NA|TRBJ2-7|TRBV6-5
CASNGGTSSYEQYF
TGTGCCAGCAACGGAGGGACGTCCTCCTACGAGCAGTACTTC
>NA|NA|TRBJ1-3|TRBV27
CASRPGVAGNTIYF
TGTGCCAGCAGGCCAGGGGTAGCTGGAAACACCATATATTTT
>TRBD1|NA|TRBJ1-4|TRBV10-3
CAISEGTGGNEKLFF
TGTGCCATCAGTGAGGGTACAGGGGGTAATGAAAAACTGTTTTTT
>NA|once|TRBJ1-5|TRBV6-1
CASSDADPQPQHF
TGTGCCAGCAGTGACGCGGACCCTCAGCCCCAGCATTTT
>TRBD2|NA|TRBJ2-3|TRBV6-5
CASRNGGAGTDTQYF
TGTGCCAGCAGAAACGGGGGGGCAGGCACAGATACGCAGTATTTT
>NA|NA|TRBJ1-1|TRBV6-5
CASSYSSGWGTEAFF
TGTGCCAGCAGTTACTCGTCCGGGTGGGGCACTGAAGCTTTCTTT
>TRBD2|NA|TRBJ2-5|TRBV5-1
CASSLDGVLAGVQETQYF
TGCGCCAGCAGCTTGGACGGAGTGCTAGCGGGAGTTCAAGAGACCCAGTACTTC
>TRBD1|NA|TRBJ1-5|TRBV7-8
CASSLEGQLSNQPQHF
TGTGCCAGCAGCTTAGAGGGACAGCTTAGCAATCAGCCCCAGCATTTT
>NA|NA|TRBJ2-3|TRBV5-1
CASSLSSGPSTDTQYF
TGCGCCAGCAGCTTGTCCAGCGGTCCTAGCACAGATACGCAGTATTTT
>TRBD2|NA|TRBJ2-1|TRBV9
CASSVGGREGREQFF
TGTGCCAGCAGCGTAGGGGGTCGGGAGGGCCGTGAGCAGTTCTTC